These 26 T cell receptor beta chains came from one sample sequenced in a study of T cell changes during pregnancy in multiple sclerosis. Sequencing used immunoSEQ multiplex PCR; TCRdb keeps in-frame clones, though not all of them. The top ten hold about 2.8% of the sample, which has around 80,000 clones, just over 90% seen once. Sequenced material: peripheral blood, taken before pregnancy. All receptors derive from a female donor with multiple sclerosis, enrolled in a pregnancy study.

The CDR3 here is CASIRNHRLPKNIQYF. In DNA, the CDR3 is TGTGCCAGCATTCGCAACCACAGGTTACCCAAAAACATTCAGTACTTC. V usage is TRBV2 and J usage is TRBJ2-4; a weak D match, TRBD1 (5 bases). The V gene lost 7 bases and the J gene lost 2 bases, with 18 bases spanning the gap. The germline V gene encodes CDR1 SNHLY and CDR2 FYNNEI. The CDR3 spans 16 residues.

The J gene is TRBJ1-5, the V gene TRBV6-5; D is uncertain. V lost 6 bases and J 0 bases, leaving 9 bases between the germline ends. The CDR3 spans 14 residues. The germline V gene has CDR1 MNHEY and CDR2 SVGAGI. The CDR3 spells CASSARNSNQPQHF. In DNA form, the CDR3 reads TGTGCCAGCAGCGCCAGGAATAGCAATCAGCCCCAGCATTTT.

The genes are TRBV2 and TRBJ1-2; TRBD1 matches 9 bases. After removal of 0 bases from V and 6 bases from J, the junction contained 5 bases not matched to a gene. This CDR3 region has 15 residues. CDR1 is SNHLY, CDR2 FYNNEI, per germline. CDR3 DNA sequence: TGTGCCAGCAGTGAAGCGCCGGGACAGGGAGATGGCTACACCTTC. This translates into CASSEAPGQGDGYTF.

The rearrangement uses TRBV2 and TRBJ2-7; perhaps TRBD2 as D (6 bases). V was pared by 9 bases and J by 0 bases, with 9 bases between. The CDR3 consists of 12 residues. CDR1 is SNHLY, CDR2 FYNNEI, per germline. In DNA, the CDR3 is TGTGCCAGTAGCGGTAACTCCTACGAGCAGTACTTC. Protein sequence: CASSGNSYEQYF.

This clone was detected a few times. The V gene is TRBV15, the J gene TRBJ2-1; 8 bases align to TRBD2. This CDR3 is built from 11 residues. The germline gives CDR1 LNHNV, CDR2 YYDKDF (reference sequence). V trimming: 5 bases; J trimming: 13 bases; junction bases outside the gene matches: 4. CDR3 DNA sequence: TGTGCCACCAGCTCACTAGCGGTCCAGTTCTTC. Protein sequence: CATSSLAVQFF.

V usage is TRBV14 and J usage is TRBJ2-1; D perhaps matches TRBD1 (5 bases). This CDR3 is built from 17 residues. CDR1 and CDR2 (germline): SGHDN, FVKESK. Trimming took 0 bases from V and 3 from J, leaving 15 bases between them. Here the CDR3 DNA reads TGTGCCAGCAGCCAAGATCAGGGTTACAGCTTCTACAATGAGCAGTTCTTC. This codes for CASSQDQGYSFYNEQFF.

The chain employs TRBV15 and TRBJ2-1, with 9 bases that match TRBD1. This CDR3 is built from 16 residues. After removal of 1 base from V and 6 bases from J, the junction contained 7 bases not matched to a gene. The V gene's germline CDR1 is LNHNV and CDR2 YYDKDF (reference sequence). CDR3 coding DNA: TGTGCCACCAGCAGAGGGACAGGGGACTTAGCCAATGAGCAGTTCTTC. Its translation is CATSRGTGDLANEQFF.

In its sample, this clone was seen once. The V call is TRBV5-8, the J call TRBJ2-3, with D perhaps matching TRBD1 (6 bases). The CDR3 loop spans 15 amino acids. The V gene lost 4 bases and the J gene lost 2 bases, with 14 bases spanning the gap. The germline CDR1 and CDR2 sequences are SGHTS and YDEGEE. The CDR3 sequence: CASSAGTSFTDTQYF. The CDR3 nucleotides read TGTGCCAGCAGCGCCGGGACATCTTTCACAGATACGCAGTATTTT.

The chain links TRBV27 to TRBJ2-1, with D unresolved. Germline V gene lookup returns CDR1 MNHEY and CDR2 SMNVEV (reference sequence). V lost 3 bases and J lost 2, with 11 bases in between. The CDR3 is made up of 15 amino acids. The CDR3 sequence: CASSFQAQAYNEQFF. The CDR3 DNA follows: TGTGCCAGCAGTTTCCAAGCCCAAGCCTACAATGAGCAGTTCTTC.

CDR3: CASSQVSDGGTGELFF. The CDR3 nucleotides read TGTGCCAGCAGCCAAGTATCGGACGGGGGGACCGGGGAGCTGTTTTTT. The genes are TRBV4-2 and TRBJ2-2; 7 bases agree with TRBD2. CDR1 is LGHNA and CDR2 is YNFKEQ in the germline V gene. The CDR3 sequence is 16 residues long. V lost 1 base to trimming and J lost 5 bases; unmatched junction nucleotides: 7.

This rearrangement joins TRBV7-9 to TRBJ2-3; D may be TRBD2 (6 bases). Germline V gene lookup returns CDR1 SEHNR and CDR2 FQNEAQ (reference sequence). V gave up 2 bases and J gave up 7 bases, with 22 bases separating them. The CDR3 extends over 17 amino acids. CDR3: CASSLNPLAAKHYTQYF. The CDR3 DNA is TGTGCCAGCAGCTTAAACCCCTTAGCGGCGAAACACTATACGCAGTATTTT.

The V gene is TRBV19, the J gene TRBJ2-7; the D is unclear. The V end lost 0 bases, the J end lost 3 bases, and 6 bases lay between the germline ends. The germline V gene has CDR1 LNHDA and CDR2 SQIVND (reference sequence). The CDR3 runs 13 residues. CDR3 loop: CASSIDGFYEQYF. CDR3 DNA: TGTGCCAGTAGTATAGACGGTTTCTACGAGCAGTACTTC.

The chain couples TRBV5-1 to TRBJ2-7, with 8 bases aligning to TRBD2. V shed 0 bases, J shed 6 bases, and the junction held 23 bases outside the gene matches. In germline, CDR1 is SGHRS, CDR2 YFSETQ. The CDR3 is made up of 20 amino acids. The CDR3 DNA follows: TGCGCCAGCAGCTTGGTGGGGACTAGGGGGGAAAGACTACTACGGGGCGAGCAGTACTTC. Translation gives CASSLVGTRGERLLRGEQYF.

The chain has TRBV2 and TRBJ1-5, with TRBD1 as a possible D gene (5 bases). This CDR3 is built from 15 residues. The V end was cut by 3 bases, the J end by 5 bases, with 14 bases between. CDR1 and CDR2 from the germline V gene are SNHLY and FYNNEI. The CDR3 DNA is TGTGCCAGCAGTGAGGTATTCAGGGTTGATCAGCCCCAGCATTTT. Its translation: CASSEVFRVDQPQHF.

CDR3 DNA: TGTGCCAGCAGCTTATATAGGGATGGGGGGGGCTACACCTTC. Protein: CASSLYRDGGGYTF. V is TRBV7-8 and J is TRBJ1-2; tentatively, D is TRBD1 (5 bases). The CDR3 length is 14 residues. CDR1 and CDR2 from the germline V gene are SGHVS and FQNEAQ. The V and J ends lost 2 bases and 8 bases respectively, with 15 bases between them.

This chain links TRBV28 with TRBJ2-1; possible D gene TRBD1, 6 bases. Germline V gene data show CDR1 as MDHEN and CDR2 as SYDVKM. The ends were cut back, 7 bases at V and 2 bases at J, with 15 bases in the middle. This CDR3 has 15 amino acids. This CDR3 is CASTPRPGAYNEQFF. The DNA for the CDR3 is TGTGCCAGCACCCCCAGGCCAGGGGCCTACAATGAGCAGTTCTTC. Supplemented by reference TRBV28 and TRBJ2-1, the full variable domain reads DVKVTQSSRYLVKRTGEKVFLECVQDMDHENMFWYRQDPGLGLRLIYFSYDVKMKEKGDIPEGYSVSREKKERFSLILESASTNQTSMYLCASTPRPGAYNEQFFGPGTRLTVL.

V and J are TRBV6-1 and TRBJ1-2; the D is unclear. The CDR3 totals 15 residues. Germline V gene sequence: CDR1 MNHNS, CDR2 SASEGT. V was cut by 0 bases and J by 2 bases, with 10 bases left in between. In nucleotides, the CDR3 is TGTGCCAGCAGTGAAGCGGCGGGAAAAAACTATGGCTACACCTTC. Translating gives CASSEAAGKNYGYTF.

The rearrangement joins TRBV7-2 to TRBJ2-3; 8 bases are a match to TRBD2. With 5 bases clipped from V and 4 bases from J, the junction kept 17 bases outside the gene matches. CDR1 is SGHTA, CDR2 FQGNSA, per germline. This CDR3 has 18 amino acids. The CDR3 DNA reads TGTGCCAGCAGCGGCGCGGGGCCTGGACTAGCATTGCCAGATACGCAGTATTTT. This translates into CASSGAGPGLALPDTQYF.

The V call is TRBV28, the J call TRBJ2-1; D possibly corresponds to TRBD2 (5 bases). V lost 1 base and J lost 6, with 10 bases in between. This CDR3 has 14 residues. Germline CDR1 reads MDHEN; CDR2 reads SYDVKM. CDR3 sequence reads: CASSLLREGNEQFF. The CDR3 nucleotides read TGTGCCAGCAGTTTATTGCGCGAGGGCAATGAGCAGTTCTTC.

The genes are TRBV28 and TRBJ1-2, with 7 positions matching TRBD1. This CDR3 has 13 amino acids. Germline CDR1 and CDR2: MDHEN and SYDVKM. The V and J ends lost 4 bases and 8 bases, in that order; junction bases with no gene match: 7. Here the CDR3 reads CASSYERGQGYTF. Here the CDR3 DNA reads TGTGCCAGCAGTTATGAGAGGGGGCAAGGCTACACCTTC.

This clone was observed a single time. The chain has TRBV11-2 and TRBJ2-7, with D uncertain. V shed 2 bases and J shed 5 bases, with 7 bases lying between them. Germline CDR1 and CDR2: SGHAT and FQNNGV. The CDR3 runs to 12 residues. CDR3 region: CASSLRFHEQYF. For the CDR3, the DNA is TGTGCCAGCAGCTTACGGTTCCACGAGCAGTACTTC.

The chain couples TRBV2 to TRBJ1-1, with a weak D call TRBD1 (5 bases). V was pared by 6 bases and J by 2 bases, with 10 bases between. The CDR3 has 13 amino acids. Germline-derived CDR1 and CDR2 are SNHLY and FYNNEI. CDR3 sequence: CASSPTGNTEAFF. CDR3 DNA: TGTGCCAGCAGCCCTACAGGCAACACTGAAGCTTTCTTT.

The chain recombines TRBV29-1 with TRBJ2-3; 14 positions agree with TRBD2. Germline assignment: CDR1 SQVTM and CDR2 ANQGSEA. V shed 7 bases and J 4 bases; nucleotides not matched to a gene: 4. CDR3 length equals 14 residues. The CDR3 loop reads CSGRGLAGADTQYF. Written as DNA, the CDR3 is TGCAGCGGGAGGGGACTAGCGGGAGCAGATACGCAGTATTTT.

V gene TRBV7-2 combines with J gene TRBJ2-4; maybe TRBD2 (5 bases). In germline, CDR1 is SGHTA, CDR2 FQGNSA. The CDR3 is 15 amino acids. Deletions cut 6 bases from V and 6 bases from J, with 18 bases between. CDR3 residues: CASRLDRTGGNIQYF. The CDR3 coding sequence is TGTGCCAGCAGGCTGGATCGGACCGGAGGAAACATTCAGTACTTC. The whole variable domain, filled in from reference TRBV7-2 and TRBJ2-4, reads GAGVSQSPSNKVTEKGKDVELRCDPISGHTALYWYRQSLGQGLEFLIYFQGNSAPDKSGLPSDRFSAERTGGSVSTLTIQRTQQEDSAVYLCASRLDRTGGNIQYFGAGTRLSVL.

J is TRBJ2-7 and V is TRBV28; the D gene is possibly TRBD2 (6 bases). This CDR3 has 14 amino acids. Germline V gene sequence: CDR1 MDHEN, CDR2 SYDVKM. With 5 bases removed from V and 3 bases from J, the gap between germline ends came to 14 bases. For the CDR3, the DNA is TGTGCCAGCAGTGAGGGAGGACTCAACTACGAGCAGTACTTC. Translating it yields CASSEGGLNYEQYF.

This sequence joins TRBV27 and TRBJ2-7, with 7 bases lining up with TRBD1. J was trimmed by 0 bases and V by 5 bases; bases with no gene match: 4. Germline V CDR1 and CDR2: MNHEY, SMNVEV (reference sequence). The CDR3 runs to 14 residues. The CDR3 sequence is CASSAGGFSYEQYF. CDR3 nucleotide sequence: TGTGCCAGCAGTGCAGGGGGTTTCTCCTACGAGCAGTACTTC.